The 8 T cell receptor beta chains reported below all come from one sample, sequenced in a study of cytomegalovirus exposure and HLA in healthy donors. A multiplex PCR was run with 60 Vbeta primers and 13 Jbeta primers. Profiled with immunoSEQ multiplex PCR; TCRdb holds only in-frame clones, not every one. The sample lists 140,000 or so clones; roughly four fifths were seen once. Input material: PBMCs. The source is a woman in her fifties or sixties in good health and CMV-seropositive.

Here the CDR3 reads CASSLRGLNSPLHF. The CDR3 nucleotides read TGTGCCAGCAGCTTGCGCGGCCTGAATTCACCCCTCCACTTT. The V and J genes are TRBV5-6 and TRBJ1-6; the D is unclear. V was pared by 1 base and J by 7 bases, with 9 bases between. Germline assignment: CDR1 SGHDT and CDR2 YYEEEE. CDR3 size: 14 residues.

This sequence joins TRBV7-2 and TRBJ2-5; TRBD2 might be the D (6 bases). V was trimmed by 4 bases and J by 1 base, leaving 16 bases between them. This CDR3 comprises 16 residues. Germline V gene sequence: CDR1 SGHTA, CDR2 FQGNSA. As DNA, the CDR3 is TGTGCCAGCAGCTCTATCGTGGGGGGATCCCAAGAGACCCAGTACTTC. This translates into CASSSIVGGSQETQYF.

This clone was seen only a few times. DNA for the CDR3: TGTGCCATCAGGGCAAACTCTGGAAACACCATATATTTT. It translates to CAIRANSGNTIYF. J is TRBJ1-3 and V is TRBV10-3; no definite D call. The V end was cut by 6 bases, the J end by 0 bases, with 6 bases between. CDR3 length: 13 amino acids. Germline-derived CDR1 and CDR2 are ENHRY and SYGVKD.

The chain uses TRBV19 and TRBJ2-7; 9 bases align to TRBD2. The CDR3 is 13 residues long. V trimming: 6 bases; J trimming: 2 bases; junction bases outside the gene matches: 2. Looked up from germline, CDR1 is LNHDA and CDR2 is SQIVND (reference sequence). In nucleotides, the CDR3 is TGTGCCAGTAGGTCTAGCGGGACCTACGAGCAGTACTTC. This translates into CASRSSGTYEQYF.

The chain couples TRBV15 to TRBJ2-1, with TRBD2 matching over 11 bases. The J segment lost 9 bases and the V segment lost 6 bases, leaving 10 bases of the junction unmatched. Germline V gene data show CDR1 as LNHNV and CDR2 as YYDKDF (reference sequence). This CDR3 contains 15 residues. The CDR3 bases are TGTGCCACCAGTCGGATAGCGGGAGGGCCGTTTGAGCAGTTCTTC. This gives the protein CATSRIAGGPFEQFF.

This sequence joins TRBV5-1 and TRBJ2-7; TRBD2 matches at 7 bases. The CDR3 sequence is 14 residues long. Germline CDR1 reads SGHRS; CDR2 reads YFSETQ. Trimming cost V 4 bases and J 3 bases; bases outside gene matches: 7. This CDR3 is CASSTSGLRYEQYF. CDR3 sequence (DNA): TGCGCCAGCAGCACGTCGGGACTACGCTACGAGCAGTACTTC. Full variable domain (rest looked up from reference TRBV5-1 and TRBJ2-7): KAGVTQTPRYLIKTRGQQVTLSCSPISGHRSVSWYQQTPGQGLQFLFEYFSETQRNKGNFPGRFSGRQFSNSRSEMNVSTLELGDSALYLCASSTSGLRYEQYFGPGTRLTVT.

This chain joins TRBV5-4 and TRBJ2-1, with 8 bases lining up with TRBD2. The trim removed 4 bases at V and 6 bases at J, leaving 9 bases unmatched. Germline V gene lookup returns CDR1 SGHNT and CDR2 YYREEE (reference sequence). The CDR3 is made up of 15 amino acids. The CDR3 reads CASSQPGLEINEQFF. CDR3 DNA sequence: TGTGCCAGCAGCCAGCCGGGACTAGAGATCAATGAGCAGTTCTTC.

V is TRBV7-3 and J is TRBJ2-5, with TRBD2 identical over 9 bases. Germline V gene sequence: CDR1 SGHTA, CDR2 FQGTGA. The V and J ends lost 1 base and 4 bases, in that order; junction bases with no gene match: 10. CDR3 length: 17 residues. The CDR3 DNA reads as TGTGCCAGCAGCTTAATGGTCGCGGGAGGGCCTGGAGAGACCCAGTACTTC. Translated: CASSLMVAGGPGETQYF.